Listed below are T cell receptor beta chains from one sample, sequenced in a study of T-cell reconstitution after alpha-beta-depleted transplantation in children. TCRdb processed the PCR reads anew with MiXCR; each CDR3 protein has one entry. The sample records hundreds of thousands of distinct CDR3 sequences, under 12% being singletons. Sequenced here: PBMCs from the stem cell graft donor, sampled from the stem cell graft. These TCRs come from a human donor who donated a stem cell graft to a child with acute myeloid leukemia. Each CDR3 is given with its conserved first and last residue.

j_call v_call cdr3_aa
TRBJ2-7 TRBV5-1 CASSSGRDRGDEQYF
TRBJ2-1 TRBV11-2 CASRSGLVEQFF
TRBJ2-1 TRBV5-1 CASSSTTVGFNEQFF
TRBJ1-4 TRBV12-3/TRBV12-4 CASSIPGPQREKLFF
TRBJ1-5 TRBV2 CASSEGQRGFGNQPQHF
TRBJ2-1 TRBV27 CASRLSREVSYNEQFF
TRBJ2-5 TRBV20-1 CSASSVQETQYF
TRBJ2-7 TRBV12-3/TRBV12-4 CASSLDLGTYLIYEQYF
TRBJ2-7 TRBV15 CATQGPQSTYEQYF
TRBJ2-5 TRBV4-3 CASSQEGTLQETQYF
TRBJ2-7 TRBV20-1 CSARDGRRLTYEQYF
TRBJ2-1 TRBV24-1 CATNNGQGSNEQFF
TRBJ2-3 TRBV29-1 CSVATVVADTQYF
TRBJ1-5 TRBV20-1 CSAIQGTNQPQHF
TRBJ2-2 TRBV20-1 CSARKAGLAGGSAGELFF
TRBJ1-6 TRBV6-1 CASREPGASSPLHF
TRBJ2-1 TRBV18 CASSPDGYYNEQFF
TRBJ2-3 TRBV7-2 CASSLLFGERADTQYF
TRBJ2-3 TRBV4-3 CASSQDFTSGGTDTQYF
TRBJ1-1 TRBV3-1 CASSQFPGGATEAFF
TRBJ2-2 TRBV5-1 CASSLDEGTYTGELFF
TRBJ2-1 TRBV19 CASSFIGLGNEQFF
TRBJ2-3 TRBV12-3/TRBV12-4 CASSHHRGRSDTQYF
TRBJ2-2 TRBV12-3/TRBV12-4 CASSFTATGNTGELFF
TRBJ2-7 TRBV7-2 CASSLKRGLTSYEQYF
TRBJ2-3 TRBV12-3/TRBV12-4 CASSRTGYPTTDTQYF
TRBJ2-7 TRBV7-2 CASSLLQGLSEQYF
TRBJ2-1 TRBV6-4 CATRRGESYNEQFF
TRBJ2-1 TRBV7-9 CASSYGQGSSEQFF
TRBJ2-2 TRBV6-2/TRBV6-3 CASRYSGAGELFF
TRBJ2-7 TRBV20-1 CSANEDRTTYEQYF
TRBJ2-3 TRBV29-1 CSVEGEGDTDTQYF
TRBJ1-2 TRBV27 CASMADRGRGNYGYTF
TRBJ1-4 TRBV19 CATQKDVGKDYEKLFF
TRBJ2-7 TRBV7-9 CASSPSISEYEQYF
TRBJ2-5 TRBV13 CASSSTSGSAETQYF
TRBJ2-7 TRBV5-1 CASRTGTTYEQYF
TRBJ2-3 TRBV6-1 CASSQDLGQGATDTQYF
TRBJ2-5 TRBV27 CASSPRRGNQETQYF
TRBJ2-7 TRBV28 CASRNGGRGYEQYF
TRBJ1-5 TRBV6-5 CASSRGGENQPQHF
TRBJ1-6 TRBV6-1 CASSRTTGNHRSSYNSPLHF
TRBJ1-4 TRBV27 CASSLSGNRGVATNEKLFF
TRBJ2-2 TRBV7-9 CAGAGYTGELFF
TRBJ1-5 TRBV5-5 CASSRAWDGNQPQHF
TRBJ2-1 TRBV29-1 CSVGLRDEQFF
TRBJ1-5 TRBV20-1 CSARVGGLPQHF
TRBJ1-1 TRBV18 CASSRGTELNTEAFF
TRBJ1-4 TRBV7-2 CASSRTPNNEKLFF
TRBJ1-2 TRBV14 CASSQDSSSGLNYGYTF
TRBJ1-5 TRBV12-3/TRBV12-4 CASSLEGRLNQPQHF